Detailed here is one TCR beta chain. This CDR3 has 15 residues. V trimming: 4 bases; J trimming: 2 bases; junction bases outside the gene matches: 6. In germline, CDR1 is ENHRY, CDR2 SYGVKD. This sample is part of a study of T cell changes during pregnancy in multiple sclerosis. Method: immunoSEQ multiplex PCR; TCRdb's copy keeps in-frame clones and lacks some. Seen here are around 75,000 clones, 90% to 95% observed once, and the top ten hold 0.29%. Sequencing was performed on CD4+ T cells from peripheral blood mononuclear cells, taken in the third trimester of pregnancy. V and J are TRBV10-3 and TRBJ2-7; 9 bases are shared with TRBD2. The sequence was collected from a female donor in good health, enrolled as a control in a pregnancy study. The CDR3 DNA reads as TGTGCCATCAGTGCTGGCGGGGGGGCCCCCTACGAGCAGTACTTC. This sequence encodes CAISAGGGAPYEQYF.